This TCR beta chain was identified during a study of blood T cell repertoires in COVID-19. On the study more broadly: The samples span acute and convalescent COVID-19 from the United States, Italy and Spain.

Some clones are missing from TCRdb's copy, which holds only in-frame ones; the method was immunoSEQ multiplex PCR. The repertoire consists of roughly 110,000 clones, with more than 80% occurring once and the leading ten covering 14%. The germline gives CDR1 MNHEY, CDR2 SMNVEV (reference sequence). Trimming took 4 bases from V and 2 from J; bases not matched to a gene: 2. The CDR3 contains 14 residues. Material: peripheral blood. This TCR derives from an older woman with acute or convalescent COVID-19. The chain joins TRBV27 to TRBJ2-7; 10 bases fit TRBD1. The chain's CDR3 is CASSWTGGPYEQYF. CDR3 DNA: TGTGCCAGCAGTTGGACAGGGGGGCCCTACGAGCAGTACTTC.